This T cell receptor (beta chain) was captured in a study of blood T cell repertoires in COVID-19. Study as a whole: Samples representing acute and convalescent COVID-19 were sourced from the United States, Italy and Spain. Sample material is recorded as cDNA or gDNA derived from T cells, B-cell-depleted T cells, or PBMCs.

Libraries were prepared by immunoSEQ multiplex PCR; TCRdb keeps only in-frame clonotypes and omits some of them. The table lists 290,000 or so clones, approximately 91% of them singletons. Patients from Seattle were sampled longitudinally, starting during active infection. The V gene lost 0 bases and the J gene lost 4 bases, with 13 bases spanning the gap. The CDR3 extends over 15 amino acids. Germline CDR1 and CDR2: SGDLS and YYNGEE. The specimen sequenced was peripheral blood. The rearrangement uses TRBV9 and TRBJ1-1; D unclear. The TCR comes from a young woman with COVID-19, enrolled during active disease. CDR3 in amino acids: CASSVGEGTSTEAFF. The CDR3 coding sequence is TGTGCCAGCAGCGTAGGAGAGGGTACTTCCACTGAAGCTTTCTTT.